A single sample gave rise to the 8 T cell receptor beta chains below, sequenced in a study of human T cells and chemical hapten exposure. Time point described: pre-sensitization, week 0. As for treatment: therapeutic diphenylcyclopropenone sensitization with weekly scalp DPC. TCRdb passed the RACE reads through MiXCR, listing each CDR3 protein once. The table has some 70,000 distinct CDR3 sequences, 9.5% to 13% seen once. This sample comprised whole blood, obtained in connection with sensitization to the hapten diphenylcyclopropenone (DPC). These receptors originate from a woman aged 45-65 years with alopecia areata. Some clones in this sample may be carry-over from other donors' samples.

V gene TRBV7-9 combines with J gene TRBJ2-7; no firm D call. Trimming pared 4 bases from V and 5 bases from J, leaving 18 bases between. This CDR3 is 15 amino acids long. The germline gives CDR1 SEHNR, CDR2 FQNEAQ (reference sequence). The CDR3 loop reads CASSSGTNLPHEQYF. The DNA of the CDR3 is TGTGCCAGCAGCTCAGGTACAAACCTCCCCCACGAGCAGTACTTC.

The DNA for the CDR3 is TGCAGTGCTACACCCGGAGGGTCTCCTTTTAACTATGGCTACACCTTC. Protein sequence: CSATPGGSPFNYGYTF. The chain uses TRBV20-1 and TRBJ1-2, with D unresolved. Per germline, CDR1 DFQATT and CDR2 SNEGSKA (reference sequence). The CDR3 runs to 16 residues. Trimming pared 4 bases from V and 1 base from J, leaving 19 bases between.

The chain is built from TRBV5-1 and TRBJ1-2, with 7 bases that match TRBD1. The ends lost 2 bases at V and 6 bases at J; junction bases unmatched: 1. Germline V gene data show CDR1 as SGHRS and CDR2 as YFSETQ. This CDR3 has 12 amino acids. CDR3 in DNA: TGCGCCAGCAGCTTAGACAGGGATGGCTACACCTTC. Translating gives CASSLDRDGYTF.

This chain joins TRBV7-2 and TRBJ1-4; TRBD1 might be the D (6 bases). With 2 bases removed from V and 3 bases from J, the gap between germline ends came to 13 bases. The CDR3 has 16 residues. Germline assignment: CDR1 SGHTA and CDR2 FQGNSA. CDR3 nucleotides: TGTGCCAGCAGCTTACGTAACAGGGCGGCTAATGAAAAACTGTTTTTT. It translates to CASSLRNRAANEKLFF.

This clonotype was recorded many times. V gene TRBV13 combines with J gene TRBJ1-2, with 10 bases that match TRBD1. This CDR3 contains 16 residues. Germline V gene sequence: CDR1 PRHDT, CDR2 FYEKMQ (reference sequence). Trimming cost V 3 bases and J 5 bases; bases outside gene matches: 9. The CDR3 here is CASSLGTGAQDYGYTF. In nucleotides, the CDR3 is TGTGCCAGCAGCTTGGGGACAGGGGCGCAAGATTATGGCTACACCTTC.

The V call is TRBV2, the J call TRBJ2-1, with D hard to call. Deletions cut 2 bases from V and 0 bases from J, with 14 bases between. Germline V gene data show CDR1 as SNHLY and CDR2 as FYNNEI. This CDR3 has 17 amino acids. The CDR3 DNA reads TGTGCCAGCAGTGAAACAAGGGTATCGAGCTCCTACAATGAGCAGTTCTTC. Amino acid sequence: CASSETRVSSSYNEQFF.

Many counts were recorded for this clonotype. The chain carries TRBV11-2 and TRBJ2-5, with D uncertain. CDR3 length: 11 amino acids. The germline V and J ends were trimmed by 0 bases and 7 bases, with 3 bases remaining between them. CDR1 and CDR2 from the germline V gene are SGHAT and FQNNGV. The chain's CDR3 is CASSLDATQYF. For the CDR3, the DNA is TGTGCCAGCAGCTTAGATGCGACCCAGTACTTC.

This clonotype was counted ten times or more. The CDR3, as DNA: TGTGCCAGTAGGAGGACTAGCGGGAGTGACGAGCAGTACTTC. Protein product: CASRRTSGSDEQYF. This chain uses TRBV19 with TRBJ2-7; 13 bases fit TRBD2. The germline V gene has CDR1 LNHDA and CDR2 SQIVND (reference sequence). The CDR3 runs to 14 residues. V shed 6 bases, J shed 5 bases, and the junction held 4 bases outside the gene matches.